This T cell receptor beta chain was identified in a study of blood T cell repertoires in COVID-19. CDR1 SGHNT and CDR2 YYREEE come from the germline V gene (reference sequence). The V segment lost 7 bases and the J segment 0 bases; nucleotides outside the gene matches: 9. The CDR3 covers 15 residues. TCRdb's copy holds only in-frame clones and misses some; the assay was immunoSEQ multiplex PCR. The sample lists over 120,000 clones; about 87% were seen once. The rearrangement uses TRBV5-4 and TRBJ1-2; the match to TRBD1 covers 7 bases. This TCR was sampled from a man between 45 and 60 years old who had recovered from COVID-19. Sequenced input: peripheral blood. The CDR3 coding sequence is TGTGCCAGCGGTGGACAGGCGATAACTAACTATGGCTACACCTTC. It yields the protein CASGGQAITNYGYTF.